The rows below give T cell receptor beta chains drawn from one sample of a study of blood T cell repertoires in COVID-19. The protocol was immunoSEQ multiplex PCR, while the TCRdb copy is restricted to in-frame clones and leaves out a portion. Of about 85,000 clones listed, about 80% were seen once; the top ten hold around 14%. Source material: peripheral blood. The receptors were sampled from a human donor in a cohort sampled during active COVID-19. The conserved cysteine and the conserved F or W are not part of the CDR3 here.

>TRBV3-1/TRBV3-2
ASSPATIWGPYGYT
>TRBV5-4
ASSLGGNSYQETQY
>TRBV6-6
AISEGGSGGYT
>TRBV19
ASSTLGLAKAF
>TRBV29-1
SVGGQGAYEQY
>TRBV11-2
ASSPFSNQPQH
>TRBV3-1/TRBV3-2
ASSQSRVFTEAF
>TRBV4-1
ASSQGPAEPNSYNEQF
>TRBV30
AWTRGGHEQY
>TRBV4-2
ASSLSDRDNQPQH
>TRBV30
AWSVGQRNTEAF
>TRBV18
ASSERTNYGYT
>TRBV3-1/TRBV3-2
ASSPHGGGQYNEQF
>TRBV3-1/TRBV3-2
ASSPGGTQY
>TRBV20-1
SASEYGYT
>TRBV5-5
ASSSPGLAGNNEQF
>TRBV24-1
ATTSSGTGDPGELF
>TRBV30
AWSVRQGPYEQY
>TRBV24-1
ATSTGEGFAF
>TRBV5-1
ASSFGRVGNYGYT
>TRBV13
ASSSSTGSTFGGYT
>TRBV3-1/TRBV3-2
ASSQASYEQY
>TRBV6-2/TRBV6-3
ASSYAQGAYEQY
>TRBV7-9
ASSFPRPVDEQF